The 25 T cell receptor beta chains listed next were all sequenced from one sample in a study of T cell responses to AZD1222 COVID-19 vaccine. Clones were sequenced by immunoSEQ multiplex PCR, and TCRdb holds only the in-frame ones, with some missing. The repertoire holds roughly 86,000 clones, with less than 85% as singletons. Material: peripheral blood, obtained 28 days after the second AZD1222 dose. The source is an adult who received the AZD1222 COVID-19 vaccine.

The sample holds a few counts of this clone. V usage is TRBV2 and J usage is TRBJ2-2; 8 positions agree with TRBD2. Germline CDR1 is SNHLY and CDR2 is FYNNEI. CDR3 length: 15 amino acids. J was trimmed by 0 bases and V by 6 bases; bases with no gene match: 3. CDR3 region: CASRLAVSNTGELFF. The DNA for the CDR3 is TGTGCCAGCAGACTAGCGGTTTCGAACACCGGGGAGCTGTTTTTT.

This rearrangement joins TRBV7-3 to TRBJ1-1, with a weak D call TRBD1 (5 bases). The CDR3 covers 13 residues. Trimming pared 1 base from V and 4 bases from J, leaving 7 bases between. CDR1 and CDR2 (germline): SGHTA, FQGTGA. In DNA, the CDR3 is TGTGCCAGCAGCTTAATGGGGACCACTGAAGCTTTCTTT. Translated, it gives CASSLMGTTEAFF.

The gene calls are TRBV4-2 and TRBJ2-3; possibly TRBD2 for D (7 bases). Trimming took off 1 base at V and 1 base at J, with 12 bases between the two ends. Germline CDR1 and CDR2: LGHNA and YNFKEQ. This CDR3 spans 16 amino acids. The CDR3 here is CASSQGGGGRTDTQYF. For the CDR3, the DNA is TGTGCCAGCAGCCAAGGAGGGGGAGGGCGCACAGATACGCAGTATTTT.

The chain is built from TRBV5-8 and TRBJ2-3, with 8 bases lining up with TRBD1. CDR3 length equals 15 residues. CDR1 and CDR2 from the germline V gene are SGHTS and YDEGEE. The trim removed 4 bases at V and 2 bases at J, leaving 6 bases unmatched. The CDR3, as DNA: TGTGCCAGCAGCCGGAGGGACAGGTACACAGATACGCAGTATTTT. It codes for CASSRRDRYTDTQYF.

This chain connects TRBV9 to TRBJ2-7; D call uncertain. Between the trimmed V and J ends, which lost 0 bases and 2 bases, there was a span of 9 bases. The germline gives CDR1 SGDLS, CDR2 YYNGEE. The CDR3 runs 14 residues. The CDR3 coding sequence is TGTGCCAGCAGCGTAGATCAAGGGACCTACGAGCAGTACTTC. Translated, it gives CASSVDQGTYEQYF.

J is TRBJ2-3 and V is TRBV7-3; 9 nucleotides line up with TRBD2. CDR1 and CDR2 (germline): SGHTA, FQGTGA. This CDR3 region has 17 residues. V lost 3 bases, J lost 2 bases, and 9 bases stayed unmatched. The CDR3 sequence is CASSLERLAGHTDTQYF. CDR3 bases: TGTGCCAGCAGCTTGGAAAGGCTAGCGGGACACACAGATACGCAGTATTTT.

V is TRBV5-1 and J is TRBJ2-1, with TRBD2 matching over 8 bases. The CDR3 runs to 15 residues. Germline V CDR1 and CDR2: SGHRS, YFSETQ. The V gene end was trimmed by 0 bases and the J gene end by 6 bases; junction bases not matched to a gene: 5. CDR3 DNA: TGCGCCAGCAGCTTGGGTAGCGGGGCTGTCAATGAGCAGTTCTTC. It encodes CASSLGSGAVNEQFF.

The genes are TRBV11-3 and TRBJ2-5, with 8 bases identical to TRBD2. CDR1 is SGHNT, CDR2 YENEEA, per germline. V dropped 1 base and J dropped 1; count of bases not matched to a gene: 5. This CDR3 has 16 amino acids. The CDR3 DNA reads as TGTGCCAGCAGCTTAGGGGTAGCGGGAAGCCAAGAGACCCAGTACTTC. It encodes CASSLGVAGSQETQYF.

The chain recombines TRBV7-3 with TRBJ2-1; unclear D gene. V dropped 2 bases and J dropped 7 bases, with 18 bases sitting between them. Germline CDR1 is SGHTA and CDR2 is FQGTGA. CDR3 size: 16 residues. The CDR3: CASSLLGESLGNEQFF. Here the CDR3 DNA reads TGTGCCAGCAGCTTATTAGGAGAATCTCTAGGGAATGAGCAGTTCTTC.

This chain links TRBV28 with TRBJ2-1; unclear D gene. CDR1 is MDHEN and CDR2 is SYDVKM in the germline V gene. The CDR3 spans 12 residues. V was clipped by 4 bases and J by 6 bases, with 7 bases between them. The CDR3 bases are TGTGCCAGCAGTTCCTTGCTCAATGAGCAGTTCTTC. Translation gives CASSSLLNEQFF.

Comment on this clone: Distinct nucleotide sequences in the sample also encode this CDR3. The genes are TRBV7-3 and TRBJ2-6; 7 bases fit TRBD2. Germline V gene lookup returns CDR1 SGHTA and CDR2 FQGTGA. Trimming removed 5 bases from V and 3 bases from J; junction bases left unmatched: 7. The CDR3 extends over 16 amino acids. In nucleotides, the CDR3 is TGTGCCAGCAGCGCGAGGGCGGGGGTTGGGGCCAACGTCCTGACTTTC. It encodes CASSARAGVGANVLTF. The whole variable domain, remainder taken from reference TRBV7-3 and TRBJ2-6, is GAGVSQTPSNKVTEKGKYVELRCDPISGHTALYWYRQSLGQGPEFLIYFQGTGAADDSGLPNDRFFAVRPEGSVSTLKIQRTERGDSAVYLCASSARAGVGANVLTFGAGSRLTVL.

DNA for the CDR3: TGTGCCAGCAGTAGGGACAGGGTCTCTGGAAACACCATATATTTT. Translated, it gives CASSRDRVSGNTIYF. The chain is built from TRBV6-2 or TRBV6-3 and TRBJ1-3; 9 nucleotides align to TRBD1. The CDR3 contains 15 residues. Germline CDR1 reads MNHEY; CDR2 reads SVGEGT. The trim removed 5 bases at V and 0 bases at J, leaving 2 bases unmatched.

The chain combines TRBV6-4 with TRBJ1-1; 9 bases are shared with TRBD1. The CDR3 runs 18 residues. The V gene's germline CDR1 is MRHNA and CDR2 SNTAGT. The V gene end was trimmed by 2 bases and the J gene end by 5 bases; junction bases not matched to a gene: 15. CDR3 DNA sequence: TGTGCCAGCAGTGACGGGGATTGGACAGGGGCCCGGATTACTGAAGCTTTCTTT. Amino acids: CASSDGDWTGARITEAFF.

The chain uses TRBV24-1 and TRBJ1-2; no clear D gene. This CDR3 spans 14 amino acids. V was cut by 2 bases and J by 7 bases, with 13 bases left in between. Germline CDR1 and CDR2: KGHDR and SFDVKD. The CDR3 sequence is CATSDSDNYGGYTF. The CDR3 coding sequence is TGTGCCACCAGTGATTCAGATAACTATGGTGGCTACACCTTC.

This clone was detected a few times. The gene calls are TRBV7-8 and TRBJ2-2; 7 positions agree with TRBD2. Germline V gene lookup returns CDR1 SGHVS and CDR2 FQNEAQ. V dropped 5 bases and J dropped 4; count of bases not matched to a gene: 10. This CDR3 spans 16 amino acids. This chain's CDR3 is CASSQAPGLLTGELFF. The CDR3 bases are TGTGCCAGCAGCCAAGCCCCGGGACTACTCACCGGGGAGCTGTTTTTT.

The rearrangement links TRBV30 to TRBJ2-6; no clear D gene. Trimming pared 7 bases from V and 4 bases from J, leaving 14 bases between. Germline CDR1 and CDR2: GTSNPN and SVGIG (reference sequence). The CDR3 sequence is 14 residues long. CDR3 coding DNA: TGTGCCTTTCACCGGACGGCGGGGGCCAACGTCCTGACTTTC. This translates into CAFHRTAGANVLTF. The complete variable domain, with remaining parts taken from reference TRBV30 and TRBJ2-6, reads SQTIHQWPATLVQPVGSPLSLECTVEGTSNPNLYWYRQAAGRGLQLLFYSVGIGQISSEVPQNLSASRPQDRQFILSSKKLLLSDSGFYLCAFHRTAGANVLTFGAGSRLTVL.

The J gene is TRBJ2-7, the V gene TRBV4-2; 7 positions match TRBD1. CDR3 length: 13 residues. V lost 4 bases and J lost 4; bases outside the gene matches: 4. Germline V gene data show CDR1 as LGHNA and CDR2 as YNFKEQ. In DNA form, the CDR3 reads TGTGCCAGCAGCCGCGACAGGGAATACGAGCAGTACTTC. Amino acids: CASSRDREYEQYF.

The chain couples TRBV5-5 to TRBJ2-3; TRBD2 matches 10 bases. Looked up from germline, CDR1 is SGHKS and CDR2 is YYEKEE (reference sequence). V dropped 0 bases and J dropped 4; count of bases not matched to a gene: 8. The CDR3 extends over 17 amino acids. The CDR3 nucleotides read TGTGCCAGCAGCTTGGCCAGGGTAGCGGGGGGCCCAGATACGCAGTATTTT. Translation: CASSLARVAGGPDTQYF.

This chain links TRBV12-5 with TRBJ1-5; D perhaps matches TRBD1 (5 bases). Germline-derived CDR1 and CDR2 are LGHNT and FRNRAP. The CDR3 totals 13 residues. The V end lost 6 bases, the J end lost 2 bases, and 8 bases lay between the germline ends. CDR3 sequence: CASGETGNQPQHF. CDR3 DNA: TGTGCTAGTGGAGAGACAGGCAATCAGCCCCAGCATTTT.

This chain joins TRBV2 and TRBJ2-3; 13 bases match TRBD2. V trimming: 5 bases; J trimming: 4 bases; junction bases outside the gene matches: 18. Germline CDR1 SNHLY, CDR2 FYNNEI. CDR3 length: 20 amino acids. CDR3 coding DNA: TGTGCCAGCAGTCAGTTACAAGGGACTAGCGGGATGAAGAAGGCAGATACGCAGTATTTT. It is translated as CASSQLQGTSGMKKADTQYF.

V gene TRBV4-3 combines with J gene TRBJ2-3; D possibly matches TRBD1 or TRBD2 (6 bases each). This CDR3 is 16 amino acids long. The germline CDR1 and CDR2 sequences are LGHNA and YSLEER. The V end was cut by 1 base, the J end by 1 base, with 12 bases between. The CDR3 loop is CASSQAKGGRTDTQYF. The CDR3 nucleotides read TGCGCCAGCAGCCAAGCGAAGGGGGGTCGCACAGATACGCAGTATTTT.

This clone has a single count. The V call is TRBV6-5, the J call TRBJ2-7, with 8 bases lining up with TRBD1. The V gene's germline CDR1 is MNHEY and CDR2 SVGAGI. This CDR3 is 14 amino acids long. V lost 8 bases and J lost 2; bases outside the gene matches: 8. The CDR3 sequence is CASQRDRFAYEQYF. The DNA of the CDR3 is TGTGCCAGCCAGAGGGACAGGTTTGCCTACGAGCAGTACTTC.

The genes are TRBV9 and TRBJ1-6, with D perhaps TRBD1 (5 bases). Germline CDR1 SGDLS, CDR2 YYNGEE. The CDR3 sequence is 14 residues long. V was pared by 0 bases and J by 9 bases, with 10 bases between. CDR3 protein: CASSVADGGSPLHF. As DNA, the CDR3 is TGTGCCAGCAGCGTAGCCGACGGGGGTTCACCCCTCCACTTT.

This clone was found a few times. V is TRBV19 and J is TRBJ1-4; maybe TRBD1 (5 bases). The CDR3 is 13 residues long. V dropped 11 bases and J dropped 9 bases, with 19 bases sitting between them. Germline V gene lookup returns CDR1 LNHDA and CDR2 SQIVND (reference sequence). CDR3 protein: CAVRSGGPQKLFF. In DNA form, the CDR3 reads TGTGCCGTGCGCTCCGGGGGACCTCAAAAACTGTTTTTT.

V usage is TRBV5-4 and J usage is TRBJ2-3; 9 bases match TRBD1. CDR3 length: 13 residues. V was clipped by 0 bases and J by 14 bases; unmatched bases: 7. CDR1 and CDR2 (germline): SGHNT, YYREEE (reference sequence). This CDR3 is CASSLVPGQGMYF. The CDR3 coding sequence is TGTGCCAGCAGCTTGGTGCCGGGACAGGGAATGTATTTT.